This T cell receptor (beta chain) was identified in a study of identical twins. MiXCR, applied by TCRdb to the 5' RACE reads, yields one record per CDR3 protein. This table holds 1.5 million or so distinct CDR3 sequences, 32% found once. Sample: cord blood. The receptor comes from a newborn girl in good health.

In DNA form, the CDR3 reads TGTGCCAGCAGTTTCGTACCGGGACTAGCGGGAGTTAATGAGCAGTACTTC. It specifies CASSFVPGLAGVNEQYF. This chain links TRBV27 with TRBJ2-7, with 14 bases identical to TRBD2. Germline V lookup: CDR1 MNHEY, CDR2 SMNVEV (reference sequence). V was pared by 3 bases and J by 7 bases, with 11 bases of the junction left unmatched. The CDR3 extends over 17 amino acids.